The present T cell receptor (beta chain) was sequenced within a study of identical twins. A template switching step contributed a universal primer site, while unique molecular identifiers were present in the cDNA. Each CDR3 protein gets one entry after TCRdb re-called the 5' RACE reads with MiXCR. The sample yields nearly 650,000 distinct CDR3 sequences, roughly 6.6% seen once. Ten or more counts support this clonotype. V gave up 6 bases and J gave up 0 bases; unmatched junction bases: 6. The CDR3 has 16 residues. Germline V lookup: CDR1 SGHAT, CDR2 FQNNGV. The data also belong to a second study, concerning yellow fever vaccine responses in identical twins.

The sequenced sample was PBMCs. The origin of this receptor is a woman aged 18-30 years in good health. The V gene is TRBV11-2, the J gene TRBJ2-5; 11 nucleotides line up with TRBD2. As DNA, the CDR3 is TGTGCCAGCAGGCCCCGGACTAGCGGGTACCAAGAGACCCAGTACTTC. Translating it yields CASRPRTSGYQETQYF.